This T cell receptor (beta chain) was identified in a study of early T cells in non-severe SARS-CoV-2 infection. At least ten counts were recorded for this clonotype. TCRdb re-called the 5' RACE reads through MiXCR, storing one row per CDR3 protein. The table has 55,000 to 70,000 distinct CDR3 sequences, around 6% seen once; the top ten hold 6.5% to 8.5%. Deletions cut 4 bases from V and 8 bases from J, with 14 bases between. The CDR3 consists of 13 residues. The germline V gene encodes CDR1 SGHVS and CDR2 FQNEAQ. This receptor was taken from an adult who was a healthcare worker with PCR-confirmed SARS-CoV-2 infection or an uninfected control (not recorded which). This rearrangement joins TRBV7-8 to TRBJ1-1; the D gene is possibly TRBD1 (6 bases). Sequences were obtained from whole blood. The CDR3 reads CASSSPTGTEAFF. The CDR3 DNA follows: TGTGCCAGCAGCTCCCCGACAGGTACCGAAGCTTTCTTT.